The T cell receptor beta chain under discussion was sequenced for a study of regulatory T cells in long-lasting Graves disease. Arm-PCR of CDR3 regions and iRepertoire HTBI primers were the basis on which TCR beta libraries were built. MiXCR was run by TCRdb on the multiplex PCR reads, yielding one entry per CDR3 protein. The data show 300,000 to 450,000 distinct CDR3 sequences, 15% to 18% seen once. The time point was: newly diagnosed GD, antithyroid drugs for less than 3 months. There was RNA extracted from PBMCs, and the TCR library was made from it. General observations from the study: Peripheral blood, not thyroid tissue, was the sole material studied. There were preferences for TRBV28, TRBJ1-2 and TRBJ2-5 in persistent disease.

V was pared by 0 bases and J by 2 bases, with 10 bases between. CDR1 MDHEN and CDR2 SYDVKM come from the germline V gene. The CDR3 is 15 amino acids. At least ten counts were recorded for this clonotype. The antigen remains undetermined. The chain has TRBV28 and TRBJ1-1, with D maybe TRBD1 (5 bases). The sequence was obtained from a female donor with Graves disease. This material consisted of peripheral blood mononuclear cells (PBMCs), taken at new diagnosis, from a patient treated with antithyroid drugs. The CDR3 nucleotides are TGTGCCAGCAGTTTATGGGGGGAGAAAAACACTGAAGCTTTCTTT. It is translated as CASSLWGEKNTEAFF.